This T cell receptor beta chain was captured by sequencing in a study of shared clonotypes between healthy human individuals (dated by TCRdb to the early 2020s). With respect to the entire study: The cohort comprised a couple of women and a few men aged 18 to 49 years. For each donor, CD4 naive and CD4 memory were each run on three plates, CD8 naive on two plates, and CD8 memory on one plate. The study deeply sequenced blood TCR repertoires of five healthy adults to estimate repertoire size and the extent of clonotype sharing between individuals. Different laboratories and diverse techniques were used to prepare libraries and sequence TCR repertoires, to increase sequencing depth and limit assay-specific biases. Each donor's leukapheresis produced roughly between roughly 0.9 and 9 billion PBMCs. General conclusions and limits of the study: Naive subsets generally had larger estimated clonotype richness than memory subsets. Based on pairwise subsampling, the degree of clonotype sharing among donors was expected to be affected by sequencing depth. When a handful of donors were compared, the shared fraction of clonotypes was about 5.5% for naive CD4, 3.5% to 4% for naive CD8, more than 2% for memory CD4, and approximately 0.4% for memory CD8. Sampling was restricted to blood, and TCR repertoires in tissues likely differ from the TCR repertoires found in blood. Rarefaction of sorted-subset datasets indicated incomplete sequencing despite the large sequencing depth. Because the study included a small number of donors, the genetic and exposure-history diversity represented was limited. Compared with non-shared clonotypes, clonotypes shared by all four sorted-subset donors had higher generation probabilities.

Using the deep immunoSEQ assay, TCR CDR3 regions were amplified from genomic DNA by multiplex PCR. For each cell subset, the extracted genomic DNA was distributed evenly across all wells of several immunoSEQ 96-well plates, and each plate served as one replicate. Each replicate PCR for sorted subsets received around 200 ng genomic DNA, equal to roughly 33,000 T cell genomes. Purified libraries were quantified with a Qubit 3.0 fluorometer, sized on a Bioanalyzer 2100, and re-quantified with the KAPA Library Quantification kit. Every immunoSEQ 96-well plate was sequenced on a dedicated single-read 150-cycle Illumina NextSeq 550 flow cell. The source study handled its data this way. Because the immunoSEQ output included only junctional sequences and no quality scores, the filtering could not be the same as the filtering used for full-length reads. Sequences were annotated with PyIR, a Python wrapper for IgBLAST v1.9, using IMGT germline references to assign V/J genes and CDR3. Reads were filtered out if the reads had weak V/J assignments (E-value above 1e-6), no CDR3, stop codons, out-of-frame junctions, or ambiguous translated residues. V3J clonotypes were defined by identical inferred V gene, J gene, and CDR3 amino acid sequence. The percentage overlap between two repertoires was calculated by dividing the number of shared unique clonotypes by the size of the smaller repertoire. Richness of each repertoire was evaluated using RTK rarefaction, the Chao1 estimator, and Recon v2.1 estimates of unobserved clonotypes. Generation probabilities for all TCRbeta clonotypes obtained by the gDNA method from four donors were computed using OLGA. Entries here come from immuneACCESS through TCRdb and include only in-frame sequences with V and J called. Some clones fail to appear in such tables; in the studies checked, an unresolved V gene covers under half of the shortfall, and the cause of the remainder is unknown. The D gene and trimming were derived from the DNA, and the V and J assignments and clone size from that table. The sample yields some 2,400,000 clones; approximately 95% were counted once. The leading ten clones occupy roughly 0.13% of the sample.

There are 13 amino acids in the CDR3, from cysteine to phenylalanine inclusive. The CDR3 DNA has 39 bases and is translated from base 1. As encoded in the germline V gene (reference sequence), CDR1 is SGHNT while CDR2 is YYREEE. Cut back by 0 bases and 6 bases, the V and J ends lie 10 bases apart. The donors were healthy, HIV-negative adults with no recently reported acute infections or vaccinations. All donors were Caucasian adults living in Nashville, Tennessee, USA. CD4+ T cells were enriched through magnetic negative selection, after which naive cells were positively selected on CD45RA and the remaining negative fraction served as the memory subset. Blood was obtained by leukapheresis, after which PBMCs were separated by Ficoll-Histopaque density gradient centrifugation and cryopreserved in liquid nitrogen vapor phase. Analytical flow cytometry was used to check the purity and quantity of every magnetically sorted T cell population. Genomic DNA was isolated from each sorted fraction and quantified by UV absorbance on a Nanodrop 2000c.

A note on this clone: Its antigen remains unidentified. It has no much larger one-base neighbor in the sample; base qualities were not kept.

The chain uses TRBV5-4 and TRBJ2-7, and the D gene may be TRBD2, 6 bases matching. The receptor was isolated from a young man in good health. Material: naive CD4+ T cells sorted from blood. This specimen's cell subset or site label, interpreted: CD45RA+ positively selected. The CDR3 reads as follows: CASSLDLALEQYF. The nucleotide sequence is given as TGTGCCAGCAGCTTGGACCTAGCGCTCGAGCAGTACTTC.